One T cell receptor beta chain is described in this entry. What it binds is not known. The time point here: pretreatment peripheral blood. Data came from immunoSEQ multiplex PCR; TCRdb stores just in-frame clones and leaves some out. The sample lists 60,000 to 75,000 clones, 84% occurring once. These data belong to a study of PD-L1 blockade in urothelial cancer. On the study more broadly: About 90% of the roughly 29 patients comprised males who had bladder-origin urothelial cancer. Once treatment had started, blood was analyzed at 3 weeks (second dose) and again at 6 weeks.

Study-level points and caveats: A below-median TCR clonality in blood before treatment predicted better survival.

The receptor was isolated from a woman between 65 and 79 years old with urothelial cancer. The source was PBMCs, collected around atezolizumab (anti-PD-L1) treatment.

The CDR3 sequence is CASNPMYRVSGNTIYF. The DNA of the CDR3 is TGTGCCAGTAACCCCATGTACAGGGTCTCTGGAAACACCATATATTTT. This chain uses TRBV19 with TRBJ1-3; the D gene is possibly TRBD1 (6 bases). V was pared by 7 bases and J by 0 bases, with 16 bases between. Germline V gene data show CDR1 as LNHDA and CDR2 as SQIVND (reference sequence). This CDR3 comprises 16 residues. Full variable domain (rest looked up from reference TRBV19 and TRBJ1-3): DGGITQSPKYLFRKEGQNVTLSCEQNLNHDAMYWYRQDPGQGLRLIYYSQIVNDFQKGDIAEGYSVSREKKESFPLTVTSAQKNPTAFYLCASNPMYRVSGNTIYFGEGSWLTVV.